These T cell receptor beta chains were read from a single sample in a study of T cells in Graves' hyperthyroidism and ophthalmopathy. TCRdb processed the multiplex PCR reads anew with MiXCR; each CDR3 protein has one entry. The sample consists of roughly 550,000 distinct CDR3 sequences, about 16% of them appearing once. Sequences were obtained from blood. The receptors originated from a woman aged 25 to 39 with Graves' ophthalmopathy. Both conserved end residues are part of each CDR3. D genes are given only for firm matches. Where a row states a size, it is once, few, many or the class of an expanded clone; other rows omit it.

j_gene | v_gene | abundance | d_gene | CDR3aa | CDR3nt
TRBJ2-5 | TRBV7-9 | many | . | CASSLAVGVEETQYF | TGTGCCAGCAGCTTAGCGGTGGGGGTGGAAGAGACCCAGTACTTC
TRBJ1-5 | TRBV6-6 | many | . | CASSYVGPNQPQHF | TGTGCCAGCAGTTACGTGGGGCCCAATCAGCCCCAGCATTTT
TRBJ1-1 | TRBV28 | . | TRBD1 | CASTRVTGTGGRAFF | TGTGCCAGCACCCGGGTCACCGGGACAGGGGGCCGCGCTTTCTTT
TRBJ2-7 | TRBV28 | many | TRBD1 | CASTLGTGTPYEQYF | TGTGCCAGCACCCTAGGGACAGGGACTCCCTACGAGCAGTACTTC
TRBJ1-4 | TRBV14 | . | . | CASSQGLGTGRWKLFF | TGTGCCAGCAGCCAAGGCTTAGGGACGGGAAGGTGGAAACTGTTTTTT
TRBJ1-4 | TRBV20-1 | many | . | CSARSPDRNEKLFF | TGCAGTGCTAGGTCCCCGGACAGAAATGAAAAACTGTTTTTT
TRBJ1-5 | TRBV12-3/TRBV12-4 | . | . | CASSAQTGASNQPQHF | TGTGCCAGCAGTGCTCAAACAGGCGCTAGCAATCAGCCCCAGCATTTT
TRBJ2-2 | TRBV11-1 | . | . | CASSPLRGTGELFF | TGTGCCAGCAGCCCCTTAAGGGGGACCGGGGAGCTGTTTTTT
TRBJ1-2 | TRBV11-2 | many | . | CASSFEAGVGYGYTF | TGTGCCAGCAGCTTTGAGGCGGGGGTTGGCTATGGCTACACCTTC
TRBJ2-1 | TRBV28 | . | . | CASSLSGLVPYNEQFF | TGTGCCAGCAGTTTATCGGGTCTAGTCCCCTACAATGAGCAGTTCTTC
TRBJ1-1 | TRBV7-2 | many | TRBD1 | CASSFSSRGTVEAFF | TGTGCCAGCAGCTTCAGTAGCCGTGGGACAGTTGAAGCTTTCTTT
TRBJ2-7 | TRBV5-1 | many | TRBD2 | CASSVTGLAESYEQYF | TGCGCCAGCAGCGTAACGGGACTAGCGGAGTCCTACGAGCAGTACTTC
TRBJ2-7 | TRBV18 | few | TRBD2 | CASSPVSGRAPYEQYF | TGTGCCAGCTCACCTGTGAGCGGGAGGGCCCCCTACGAGCAGTACTTC
TRBJ2-7 | TRBV25-1 | . | . | CASSEWRGTFREQYF | TGTGCCAGCAGTGAATGGAGGGGGACATTTAGGGAGCAGTACTTC
TRBJ2-3 | TRBV29-1 | many | . | CSAAEGQTDTQYF | TGCAGCGCCGCCGAGGGCCAGACAGATACGCAGTATTTT
TRBJ2-2 | TRBV27 | . | . | CASSFEADFANTGELFF | TGTGCCAGCAGTTTCGAAGCGGACTTCGCGAACACCGGGGAGCTGTTTTTT
TRBJ2-3 | TRBV6-1 | . | TRBD1 | CASGRDSRTDTQYF | TGTGCCAGCGGCCGGGACAGCCGCACAGATACGCAGTATTTT
TRBJ2-3 | TRBV18 | many | . | CASSPRATDTDTQYF | TGTGCCAGCTCACCAAGGGCAACTGACACAGATACGCAGTATTTT
TRBJ2-5 | TRBV28 | many | TRBD1 | CASSDQRGQKQETQYF | TGTGCCAGCAGTGACCAAAGGGGACAGAAGCAAGAGACCCAGTACTTC
TRBJ1-1 | TRBV7-8 | few | . | CASSSTGPALNTEAFF | TGTGCCAGCAGCTCGACCGGACCGGCGTTGAACACTGAAGCTTTCTTT
TRBJ2-3 | TRBV3-1 | few | . | CASSQGSKSTDTQYF | TGTGCCAGCAGCCAAGGCAGCAAAAGCACAGATACGCAGTATTTT
TRBJ2-7 | TRBV27 | . | TRBD2 | CASSLLAGVGEQYF | TGTGCCAGCAGTCTACTAGCGGGAGTAGGCGAGCAGTACTTC
TRBJ2-3 | TRBV13 | few | TRBD2 | CASSPNSGRAGTQYF | TGTGCCAGCAGCCCCAACAGCGGGAGGGCAGGTACGCAGTATTTT
TRBJ2-6 | TRBV30 | many | . | CAWSVGGSGANVLTF | TGTGCCTGGAGTGTTGGTGGCTCTGGGGCCAACGTCCTGACTTTC
TRBJ2-1 | TRBV7-8 | . | . | CASSPKGSLGYNEQFF | TGTGCCAGCAGCCCAAAGGGCTCCCTTGGGTACAATGAGCAGTTCTTC
TRBJ1-2 | TRBV6-1 | . | . | CASSIQGSDYGYTF | TGTGCCAGCAGCATACAGGGTTCCGACTATGGCTACACCTTC
TRBJ2-3 | TRBV28 | many | TRBD2 | CASSRGLAGGRTDTQYF | TGTGCCAGCAGCAGGGGGCTAGCGGGAGGGAGGACAGATACGCAGTATTTT
TRBJ2-2 | TRBV5-1 | . | TRBD1 | CASSLAGTGINTGELFF | TGCGCCAGCAGCTTGGCCGGGACAGGGATAAACACCGGGGAGCTGTTTTTT
TRBJ2-5 | TRBV12-3/TRBV12-4 | many | TRBD1 | CASSIRDRETQYF | TGTGCCAGCAGTATCCGGGACAGGGAGACCCAGTACTTC
TRBJ2-7 | TRBV4-2 | . | . | CASSPRGDTYEQYF | TGTGCCAGCAGCCCCCGCGGGGATACCTACGAGCAGTACTTC
TRBJ2-7 | TRBV5-6 | few | . | CASSPSPLREDEQYF | TGTGCCAGCAGCCCCTCCCCCCTTCGTGAGGACGAGCAGTACTTC
TRBJ2-3 | TRBV6-2/TRBV6-3 | . | . | CASSNRERTDTQYF | TGTGCCAGCAGTAATCGGGAGCGCACAGATACGCAGTATTTT
TRBJ2-3 | TRBV7-8 | many | TRBD1 | CASSQGVWRTDTDTQYF | TGTGCCAGCAGCCAGGGGGTGTGGAGAACCGACACAGATACGCAGTATTTT
TRBJ1-6 | TRBV4-3 | . | . | CASSQEGRSPLHF | TGCGCCAGCAGCCAAGAGGGACGTTCACCCCTCCACTTT
TRBJ2-7 | TRBV6-2/TRBV6-3 | many | TRBD2 | CASSGGRRSTYEQYF | TGTGCCAGCAGTGGCGGGAGACGAAGCACCTACGAGCAGTACTTC
TRBJ2-7 | TRBV20-1 | . | . | CSARDLDESYEQYF | TGCAGTGCTAGAGATCTCGACGAGTCCTACGAGCAGTACTTC
TRBJ2-6 | TRBV24-1 | few | TRBD1 | CATSDQDRGPTGANVLTF | TGTGCCACCAGTGACCAGGACAGGGGGCCGACTGGGGCCAACGTCCTGACTTTC
TRBJ2-5 | TRBV5-1 | few | TRBD1 | CASSYRGQISSETQYF | TGCGCCAGCAGCTATAGGGGGCAAATCTCCAGCGAGACCCAGTACTTC
TRBJ1-1 | TRBV6-1 | . | . | CASSPSLLNTEAFF | TGTGCCAGCAGCCCATCGCTCCTGAACACTGAAGCTTTCTTT
TRBJ2-3 | TRBV10-3 | . | . | CAISESPLDPGRSDTQYF | TGTGCCATCAGTGAGTCACCCCTGGACCCGGGAAGGAGTGATACGCAGTATTTT
TRBJ1-1 | TRBV2 | many | TRBD1 | CASSPGDRNTEAFF | TGTGCCAGCAGCCCCGGGGACAGAAACACTGAAGCTTTCTTT
TRBJ1-2 | TRBV28 | . | . | CASSPDKVAYGYTF | TGTGCCAGCAGTCCGGACAAGGTCGCCTATGGCTACACCTTC
TRBJ2-7 | TRBV29-1 | many | TRBD2 | CSAREYPYEQYF | TGCAGCGCGCGGGAGTACCCCTACGAGCAGTACTTC